Listed here are 29 T cell receptor beta chains from one sample, sequenced in a study of CD8 T cells in Susac syndrome. An input of 0.5 to 1 ug of RNA was subjected to reverse transcription using random hexamers. TCRdb called the immunoSEQ multiplex PCR reads again in MiXCR, with one record for every CDR3 protein. The table lists approximately 170,000 distinct CDR3 sequences, approximately 94% of them singletons, with almost 0.095% in the top ten. The sample was CD4+ T cells from PBMCs. The receptors shown here come from a human donor with multiple sclerosis.

The chain joins TRBV12-3 or TRBV12-4 to TRBJ2-2; possibly TRBD1 for D (6 bases). CDR3 length: 14 amino acids. V was pared by 6 bases and J by 7 bases, with 15 bases between. The CDR3 reads CASRDRQVNGELFF. The CDR3 DNA reads as TGTGCCAGCAGAGATAGACAGGTTAACGGGGAGCTGTTTTTT.

The chain has TRBV29-1 and TRBJ2-6; maybe TRBD1 (6 bases). V was cut by 7 bases and J by 0 bases, with 16 bases left in between. The CDR3 sequence is 16 residues long. Germline V gene data show CDR1 as SQVTM and CDR2 as ANQGSEA. The CDR3: CSAEGRGISGANVLTF. The CDR3 nucleotides read TGCAGCGCCGAGGGCAGGGGCATCTCTGGGGCCAACGTCCTGACTTTC.

The chain combines TRBV28 with TRBJ1-5, with D unclear. The germline V gene has CDR1 MDHEN and CDR2 SYDVKM. The CDR3 consists of 16 residues. V was cut by 2 bases and J by 7 bases, with 18 bases left in between. The CDR3 nucleotides are TGTGCCAGCAGTTTACTAGGGCGCAACGGCCGGCAGCCCCAGCATTTT. This encodes CASSLLGRNGRQPQHF. Filled out from reference TRBV28 and TRBJ1-5, the complete variable domain reads DVKVTQSSRYLVKRTGEKVFLECVQDMDHENMFWYRQDPGLGLRLIYFSYDVKMKEKGDIPEGYSVSREKKERFSLILESASTNQTSMYLCASSLLGRNGRQPQHFGDGTRLSIL.

V is TRBV5-1 and J is TRBJ2-7; no reliable D call. Germline V gene data show CDR1 as SGHRS and CDR2 as YFSETQ. This CDR3 is built from 13 residues. The germline V and J ends were trimmed by 7 bases and 0 bases, with 11 bases remaining between them. The CDR3 reads CASRITHSYEQYF. As DNA, the CDR3 is TGCGCCAGCCGAATAACACACTCCTACGAGCAGTACTTC.

This chain uses TRBV3-1 with TRBJ1-1; the D is unclear. From germline, CDR1 is LGHDT and CDR2 YNNKEL (reference sequence). Trimming shortened V by 4 bases and J by 8 bases, and 17 bases separated the two germline ends. The CDR3 has 14 amino acids. CDR3: CASSLRPSRSEAFF. Written as DNA, the CDR3 is TGTGCCAGCAGCCTCCGCCCCAGCCGGTCCGAAGCTTTCTTT.

The chain carries TRBV30 and TRBJ2-3; 11 bases match TRBD1. CDR1 GTSNPN and CDR2 SVGIG come from the germline V gene (reference sequence). The CDR3 runs 12 residues. V lost 5 bases and J lost 7; bases outside the gene matches: 2. The CDR3 protein is CAWGDRGNTQYF. CDR3 DNA sequence: TGTGCCTGGGGGGACAGGGGGAATACGCAGTATTTT. The full variable domain, in which reference TRBV30 and TRBJ2-3 provide the parts outside the CDR3, is SQTIHQWPATLVQPVGSPLSLECTVEGTSNPNLYWYRQAAGRGLQLLFYSVGIGQISSEVPQNLSASRPQDRQFILSSKKLLLSDSGFYLCAWGDRGNTQYFGPGTRLTVL.

The V and J genes are TRBV28 and TRBJ2-3, with 10 bases fitting TRBD2. J lost 4 bases, V lost 5 bases, and 12 bases had no gene match. This CDR3 is built from 17 residues. Germline V CDR1 and CDR2: MDHEN, SYDVKM. The CDR3 protein is CASSAFPLAGVADTQYF. CDR3 in DNA: TGTGCCAGCAGTGCCTTCCCCCTAGCGGGAGTGGCAGATACGCAGTATTTT.

This chain joins TRBV27 and TRBJ1-2; D remains unclear. The CDR3 length is 13 residues. Germline assignment: CDR1 MNHEY and CDR2 SMNVEV (reference sequence). Trimming stripped 5 bases from V and 8 bases from J, with 15 bases between. The CDR3 nucleotides are TGTGCCAGCAGTCCCTCGGTGATACTGGGCTACACCTTC. As protein: CASSPSVILGYTF.

This chain uses TRBV6-1 with TRBJ2-2, with 8 bases lining up with TRBD2. The V and J ends lost 6 bases and 9 bases, in that order; junction bases with no gene match: 9. Germline loops: CDR1 MNHNS, CDR2 SASEGT. The CDR3 runs to 14 residues. The CDR3 nucleotides read TGTGCCAGCAGGGCTCCCAGCGGGAGCTGGGAGCTGTTTTTT. Translating it yields CASRAPSGSWELFF.

The chain has TRBV12-3 or TRBV12-4 and TRBJ2-7; TRBD1 aligns across 11 bases. The CDR3 totals 15 residues. Unmatched junction bases numbered 8, after V lost 4 bases and J lost 6 bases. The CDR3 bases are TGTGCCAGCAGTTCGCCGGGACAGGGGGTGTTCGAGCAGTACTTC. As protein: CASSSPGQGVFEQYF.

The chain recombines TRBV24-1 with TRBJ2-5; D may be TRBD1 or TRBD2 (5 bases each). This CDR3 is built from 13 residues. V was shortened by 4 bases and J by 5 bases, with 10 bases between the two germline ends. CDR1 is KGHDR, CDR2 SFDVKD, per germline. CDR3 in amino acids: CATSEGPRETQYF. Written as DNA, the CDR3 is TGTGCCACCAGTGAGGGACCTCGGGAGACCCAGTACTTC.

The chain uses TRBV18 and TRBJ1-5, with TRBD1 as a possible D gene (5 bases). CDR3 length: 13 residues. V lost 8 bases, J lost 7 bases, and 15 bases lay in between. Germline loops: CDR1 KGHSH, CDR2 LQKENI. The CDR3 DNA is TGTGCCAGCACCGCGGGGGTTCAGCAGCCCCAGCATTTT. Its protein product is CASTAGVQQPQHF.

The rearrangement uses TRBV20-1 and TRBJ2-1; the D call may be TRBD1 or TRBD2 (6 bases each). There are 15 residues in the CDR3. Trimming stripped 6 bases from V and 2 bases from J, with 17 bases between. The germline gives CDR1 DFQATT, CDR2 SNEGSKA (reference sequence). The CDR3 nucleotides read TGCAGTGCCCCGACTAGGGGGTCGGCCTACAATGAGCAGTTCTTC. As protein: CSAPTRGSAYNEQFF.

CDR3 loop: CASSYSGTGGFEKLFF. The CDR3 bases are TGTGCCAGCAGTTACTCTGGGACAGGGGGCTTCGAAAAACTGTTTTTT. This chain connects TRBV6-5 to TRBJ1-4, with 12 bases identical to TRBD1. V was pared by 0 bases and J by 8 bases, with 4 bases of the junction left unmatched. This CDR3 is 16 amino acids long. The germline V gene encodes CDR1 MNHEY and CDR2 SVGAGI.

The chain employs TRBV15 and TRBJ1-5; tentatively, D is TRBD1 (5 bases). Trimming left V 1 base short and J 6 bases short, with 16 bases between. Germline loops: CDR1 LNHNV, CDR2 YYDKDF (reference sequence). The CDR3 is made up of 16 amino acids. The CDR3 reads CATSRAGRVTGQPQHF. The CDR3 DNA reads as TGTGCCACCAGCAGAGCGGGGCGGGTGACCGGTCAGCCCCAGCATTTT.

This chain links TRBV7-2 with TRBJ1-2; 8 bases are shared with TRBD1. Germline loops: CDR1 SGHTA, CDR2 FQGNSA. V gave up 5 bases and J gave up 5 bases; unmatched junction bases: 13. This CDR3 is 16 amino acids long. Here the CDR3 reads CASSPNTGQGQYGYTF. The CDR3 DNA sequence: TGTGCCAGCAGCCCAAACACCGGACAGGGTCAATATGGCTACACCTTC.

This chain joins TRBV15 and TRBJ1-1; no reliable D call. The CDR3 spans 13 residues. Germline V gene sequence: CDR1 LNHNV, CDR2 YYDKDF (reference sequence). Trimming stripped 3 bases from V and 6 bases from J, with 11 bases between. The CDR3: CATSRGLEAEAFF. CDR3 DNA: TGTGCCACCAGCAGGGGGTTGGAGGCTGAAGCTTTCTTT.

The CDR3 region has the DNA TGTGCCAGCAGCTCCAACCCGACAGGGGTCTCCTACAATGAGCAGTTCTTC. Translated, it gives CASSSNPTGVSYNEQFF. V usage is TRBV11-2 and J usage is TRBJ2-1, with TRBD1 matching 8 bases. This CDR3 is built from 17 residues. Trimming at V came to 4 bases and at J to 0 bases, leaving 8 bases not matched to a gene. The germline CDR1 and CDR2 sequences are SGHAT and FQNNGV.

This clonotype was recorded only once. This rearrangement joins TRBV5-4 to TRBJ2-3; 8 bases are a match to TRBD2. From germline, CDR1 is SGHNT and CDR2 YYREEE (reference sequence). This CDR3 has 16 amino acids. V lost 2 bases and J lost 3; bases outside the gene matches: 8. The CDR3 region is CASSFGGGRRTDTQYF. The CDR3 DNA reads TGTGCCAGCAGCTTCGGTGGCGGGAGGAGGACAGATACGCAGTATTTT.

Remarks on this clonotype: One end of the junction is discordant with germline, which a read error may explain. V and J are TRBV18 and TRBJ1-1; weak D call: TRBD1 (6 bases). Germline values: CDR1 KGHSH, CDR2 LQKENI. The CDR3 extends over 14 amino acids. The CDR3 loop reads CASSQGGGGTEVFF. The CDR3 region has the DNA TGTGCCAGCTCCCAAGGGGGTGGTGGCACTGAAGTTTTCTTT.

The genes are TRBV20-1 and TRBJ1-1; D might be TRBD1 (5 bases). CDR3 size: 16 residues. The ends were cut back, 3 bases at V and 3 bases at J, with 20 bases in the middle. Germline CDR1 and CDR2: DFQATT and SNEGSKA (reference sequence). The CDR3 loop reads CSARGEGPRWDTEAFF. The CDR3 bases are TGCAGTGCTAGGGGTGAGGGGCCACGTTGGGACACTGAAGCTTTCTTT.

The chain has TRBV29-1 and TRBJ2-1; D call uncertain. Germline CDR1 SQVTM, CDR2 ANQGSEA. V was trimmed by 7 bases and J by 1 base, leaving 11 bases between them. The CDR3 is made up of 13 amino acids. As DNA, the CDR3 is TGCAGCGCCGTGGAAGGGTCCTACAATGAGCAGTTCTTC. It codes for CSAVEGSYNEQFF.

Written as DNA, the CDR3 is TGTGCCAGCAGTGCAAGTAGTAACTATGGCTACACCTTC. Protein sequence: CASSASSNYGYTF. V is TRBV2 and J is TRBJ1-2; D is ambiguous. The germline CDR1 and CDR2 sequences are SNHLY and FYNNEI. The CDR3 is made up of 13 amino acids. Trimming removed 4 bases at V and 1 base at J, with 7 bases between.

The chain couples TRBV3-1 to TRBJ2-1; no clear D. Germline V lookup: CDR1 LGHDT, CDR2 YNNKEL (reference sequence). CDR3 length equals 14 residues. V lost 5 bases and J 6 bases, leaving 14 bases between the germline ends. The CDR3 DNA sequence: TGTGCCAGCAGCTACGACGACCAGACCAATGAGCAGTTCTTC. Its translation is CASSYDDQTNEQFF.

The chain couples TRBV5-1 to TRBJ2-3; a possible D gene is TRBD1 (6 bases). The germline CDR1 and CDR2 sequences are SGHRS and YFSETQ. V gave up 3 bases and J gave up 6 bases, with 14 bases separating them. This CDR3 comprises 14 residues. CDR3 loop: CASSSNPGDDTQYF. CDR3 nucleotide sequence: TGCGCCAGCAGCTCAAACCCAGGGGACGATACGCAGTATTTT. Filled out from reference TRBV5-1 and TRBJ2-3, the complete variable domain reads KAGVTQTPRYLIKTRGQQVTLSCSPISGHRSVSWYQQTPGQGLQFLFEYFSETQRNKGNFPGRFSGRQFSNSRSEMNVSTLELGDSALYLCASSSNPGDDTQYFGPGTRLTVL.

V and J are TRBV9 and TRBJ1-2; no firm D call. Germline assignment: CDR1 SGDLS and CDR2 YYNGEE. Trimming stripped 5 bases from V and 0 bases from J, with 2 bases between. The CDR3 has 11 amino acids. The CDR3 nucleotides are TGTGCCAGCAGTGCTAACTATGGCTACACCTTC. Protein product: CASSANYGYTF.

As regards this clonotype: One junction end does not reproduce the germline sequence, and a read error may be involved. The chain couples TRBV18 to TRBJ2-7, with a tentative D call TRBD1 (5 bases). Germline V gene sequence: CDR1 KGHSH, CDR2 LQKENI. The CDR3 runs to 15 residues. CDR3 amino acids: CASSPPPGSLNEQYF. The CDR3 DNA follows: TGTGCCAGCTCGCCACCGCCAGGGTCCCTCAACGAGCAGTACTTC. The whole variable domain, remainder taken from reference TRBV18 and TRBJ2-7, is NAGVMQNPRHLVRRRGQEARLRCSPMKGHSHVYWYRQLPEEGLKFMVYLQKENIIDESGMPKERFSAEFPKEGPSILRIQQVVRGDSAAYFCASSPPPGSLNEQYFGPGTRLTVT.

The rearrangement uses TRBV23-1 and TRBJ2-7; maybe TRBD2 (5 bases). TRBV23-1 is filed as an ORF, its function uncertain. Deletions cut 4 bases from V and 2 bases from J, with 12 bases between. The CDR3 extends over 14 amino acids. CDR3 amino acids: CASSRKGEPYEQYF. Here the CDR3 DNA reads TGCGCCAGCAGTCGTAAGGGAGAACCCTACGAGCAGTACTTC.

V is TRBV7-2 and J is TRBJ2-5; D uncertain. The germline V gene has CDR1 SGHTA and CDR2 FQGNSA. V was pared by 4 bases and J by 5 bases, with 11 bases between. CDR3 size: 13 residues. DNA for the CDR3: TGTGCCAGCAGCTCACAACCTTGGGAGACCCAGTACTTC. Translation gives CASSSQPWETQYF. Together with reference TRBV7-2 and TRBJ2-5, the CDR3 gives the full variable domain: GAGVSQSPSNKVTEKGKDVELRCDPISGHTALYWYRQSLGQGLEFLIYFQGNSAPDKSGLPSDRFSAERTGGSVSTLTIQRTQQEDSAVYLCASSSQPWETQYFGPGTRLLVL.